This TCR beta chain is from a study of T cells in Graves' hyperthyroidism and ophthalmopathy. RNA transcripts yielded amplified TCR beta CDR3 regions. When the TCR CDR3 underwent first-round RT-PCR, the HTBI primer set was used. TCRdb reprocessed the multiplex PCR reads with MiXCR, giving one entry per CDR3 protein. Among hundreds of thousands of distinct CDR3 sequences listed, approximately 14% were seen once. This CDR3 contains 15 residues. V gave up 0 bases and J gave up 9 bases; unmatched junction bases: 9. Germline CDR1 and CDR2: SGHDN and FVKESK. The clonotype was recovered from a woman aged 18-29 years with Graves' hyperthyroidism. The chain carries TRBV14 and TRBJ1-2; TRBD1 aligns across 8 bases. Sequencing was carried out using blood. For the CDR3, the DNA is TGTGCCAGCAGCCAAGATTTTCAGGGGGCCAGTAGCTACACCTTC. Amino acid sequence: CASSQDFQGASSYTF.